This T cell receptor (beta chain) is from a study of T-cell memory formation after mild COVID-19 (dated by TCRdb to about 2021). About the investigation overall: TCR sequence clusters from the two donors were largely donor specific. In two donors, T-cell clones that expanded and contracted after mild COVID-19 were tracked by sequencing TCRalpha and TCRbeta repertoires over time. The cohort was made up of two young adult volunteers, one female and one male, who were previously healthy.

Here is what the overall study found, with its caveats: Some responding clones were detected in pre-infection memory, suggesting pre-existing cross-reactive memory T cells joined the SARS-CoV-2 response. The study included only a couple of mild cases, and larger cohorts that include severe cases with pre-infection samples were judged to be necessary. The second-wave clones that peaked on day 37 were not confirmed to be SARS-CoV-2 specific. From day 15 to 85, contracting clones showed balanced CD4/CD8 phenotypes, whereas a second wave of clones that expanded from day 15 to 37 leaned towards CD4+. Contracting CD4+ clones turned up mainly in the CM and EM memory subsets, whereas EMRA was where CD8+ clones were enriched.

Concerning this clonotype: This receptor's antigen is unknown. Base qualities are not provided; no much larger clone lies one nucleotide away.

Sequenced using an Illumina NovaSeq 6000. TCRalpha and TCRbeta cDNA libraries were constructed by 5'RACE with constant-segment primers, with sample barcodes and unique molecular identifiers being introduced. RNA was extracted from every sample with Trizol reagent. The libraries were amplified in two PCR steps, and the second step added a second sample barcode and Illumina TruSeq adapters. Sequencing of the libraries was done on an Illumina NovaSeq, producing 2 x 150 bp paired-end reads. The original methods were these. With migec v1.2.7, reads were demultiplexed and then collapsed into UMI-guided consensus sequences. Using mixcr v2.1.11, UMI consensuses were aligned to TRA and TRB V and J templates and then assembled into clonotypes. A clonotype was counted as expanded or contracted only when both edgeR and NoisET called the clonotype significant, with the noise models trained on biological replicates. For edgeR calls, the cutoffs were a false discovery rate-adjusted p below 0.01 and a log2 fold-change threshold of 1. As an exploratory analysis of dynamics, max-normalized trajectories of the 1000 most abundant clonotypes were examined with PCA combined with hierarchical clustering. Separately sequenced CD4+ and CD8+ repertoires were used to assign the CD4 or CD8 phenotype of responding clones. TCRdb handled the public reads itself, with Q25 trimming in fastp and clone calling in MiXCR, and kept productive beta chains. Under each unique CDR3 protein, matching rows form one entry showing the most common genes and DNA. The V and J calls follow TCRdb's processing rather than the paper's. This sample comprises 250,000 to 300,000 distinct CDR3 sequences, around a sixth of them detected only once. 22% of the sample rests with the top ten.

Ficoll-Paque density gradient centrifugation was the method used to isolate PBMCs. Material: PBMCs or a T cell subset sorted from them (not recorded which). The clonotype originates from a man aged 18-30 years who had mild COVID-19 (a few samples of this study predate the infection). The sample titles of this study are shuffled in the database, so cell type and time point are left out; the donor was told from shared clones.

The sequence in DNA is TGCGCCAGCAGCCAGCGCAGTACCTCTGGGGCCAACGTCCTGACTTTC. It codes for CASSQRSTSGANVLTF. The V gene is TRBV5-1 and the J gene is TRBJ2-6; no D gene is confidently identified. CDR1 and CDR2 are drawn from the germline V gene: SGHRS, YFSETQ. The CDR3 starts with the cysteine, ends with the phenylalanine, and has 16 residues. The read is trimmed to its CDR3 DNA, 48 bases read in frame from base 1. The junction carries 11 bases between V and J, which are trimmed by 4 bases and 0 bases respectively.